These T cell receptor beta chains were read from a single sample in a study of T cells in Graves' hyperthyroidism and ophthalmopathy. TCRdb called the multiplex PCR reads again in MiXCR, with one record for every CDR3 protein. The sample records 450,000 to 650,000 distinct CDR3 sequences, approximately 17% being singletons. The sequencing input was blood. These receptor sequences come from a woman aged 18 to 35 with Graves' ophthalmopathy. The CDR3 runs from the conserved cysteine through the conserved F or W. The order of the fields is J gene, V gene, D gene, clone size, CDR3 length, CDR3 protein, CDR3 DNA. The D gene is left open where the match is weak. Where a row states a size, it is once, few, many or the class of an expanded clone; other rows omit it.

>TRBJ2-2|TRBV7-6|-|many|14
CASSREVNTGELFF
TGTGCCAGCAGCCGCGAGGTGAACACCGGGGAGCTGTTTTTT
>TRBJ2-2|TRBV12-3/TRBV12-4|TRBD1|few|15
CASSFTDRVTGELFF
TGTGCCAGCAGCTTTACCGACAGGGTAACCGGGGAGCTGTTTTTT
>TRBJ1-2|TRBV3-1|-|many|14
CASSQEGEDYGYTF
TGTGCCAGCAGCCAAGAAGGCGAGGACTATGGCTACACCTTC
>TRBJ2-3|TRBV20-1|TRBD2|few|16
CSARRPGEGSTDTQYF
TGCAGTGCTAGGCGCCCGGGGGAGGGGTCCACAGATACGCAGTATTTT
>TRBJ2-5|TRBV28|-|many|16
CASSLWAGARQEAQYF
TGTGCCAGCAGTTTATGGGCGGGGGCCCGTCAAGAGGCCCAGTACTTC
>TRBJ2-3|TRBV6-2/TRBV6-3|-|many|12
CASSSGRYTQYF
TGTGCCAGCAGCTCCGGACGGTATACGCAGTATTTT
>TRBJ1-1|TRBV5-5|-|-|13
CANSWVQGAEAFF
TGTGCCAACAGCTGGGTTCAAGGGGCTGAAGCTTTCTTT
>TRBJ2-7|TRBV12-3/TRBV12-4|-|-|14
CASSVRNVVYEQYF
TGTGCCAGCAGTGTACGGAACGTCGTCTACGAGCAGTACTTC
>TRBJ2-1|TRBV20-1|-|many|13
CSARSSVGYTQFF
TGCAGTGCTAGATCATCCGTGGGGTATACGCAGTTCTTC
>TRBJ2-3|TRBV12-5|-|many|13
CASGFSSTDTQYF
TGTGCTAGTGGCTTCTCGAGCACAGATACGCAGTATTTT
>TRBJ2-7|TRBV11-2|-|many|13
CASGGRASYEQYF
TGTGCCAGCGGGGGACGGGCCTCCTACGAGCAGTACTTC
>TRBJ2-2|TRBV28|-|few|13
CASSLGTPGELFF
TGTGCCAGCAGTTTAGGGACCCCTGGGGAGCTGTTTTTT
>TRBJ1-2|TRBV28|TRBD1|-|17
CASSYSDRAITNYGYTF
TGTGCCAGCAGTTATTCAGACAGGGCGATTACTAACTATGGCTACACCTTC
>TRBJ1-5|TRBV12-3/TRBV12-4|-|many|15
CASSTKTDRNQPQHF
TGTGCCAGCAGTACCAAGACAGATCGCAATCAGCCCCAGCATTTT
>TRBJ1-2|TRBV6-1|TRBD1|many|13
CASSSIDRVGYTF
TGTGCCAGCAGTTCAATTGACAGGGTTGGCTACACCTTC